This T cell receptor beta chain was sequenced for a study of blood T cell repertoires in COVID-19. In the study overall: The United States, Italy and Spain were the sources of the acute and convalescent COVID-19 samples. From T cells, B-cell-depleted T cells, or PBMCs came the material, which was cDNA or gDNA.

Trimming pared 0 bases from V and 6 bases from J, leaving 12 bases between. The CDR3 length is 14 residues. Germline lookup yields CDR1 LGHDT and CDR2 YNNKEL (reference sequence). As handled by the study authors: Reference gene primer amplification gave estimated nucleated cell counts. The method was immunoSEQ multiplex PCR; TCRdb's version includes in-frame clones alone and lacks a portion of them. D and trimming were read from the DNA, whereas the V and J calls and clone size are those reported in that table. This table holds 270,000 or so clones, 80% to 90% found once. Sequenced: peripheral blood. This sequence was found in a woman in her thirties with active or convalescent COVID-19. The J gene is TRBJ2-7, the V gene TRBV3-1 (or the pseudogene TRBV3-2); maybe TRBD2 (6 bases). CDR3 DNA: TGTGCCAGCAGCCAAGATTGGGGGGTACGCGAGCAGTACTTC. This sequence encodes CASSQDWGVREQYF.